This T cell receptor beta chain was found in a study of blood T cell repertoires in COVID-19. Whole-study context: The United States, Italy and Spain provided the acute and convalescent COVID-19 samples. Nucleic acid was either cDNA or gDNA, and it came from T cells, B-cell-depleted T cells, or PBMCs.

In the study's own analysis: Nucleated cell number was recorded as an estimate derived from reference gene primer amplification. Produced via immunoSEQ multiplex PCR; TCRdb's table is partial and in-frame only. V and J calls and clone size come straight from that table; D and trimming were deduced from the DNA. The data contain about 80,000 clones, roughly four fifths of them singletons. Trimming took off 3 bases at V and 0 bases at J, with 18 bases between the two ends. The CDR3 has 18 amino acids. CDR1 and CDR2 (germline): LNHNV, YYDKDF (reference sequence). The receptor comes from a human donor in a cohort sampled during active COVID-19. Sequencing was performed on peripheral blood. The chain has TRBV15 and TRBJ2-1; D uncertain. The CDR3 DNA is TGTGCCACCAGCAGCGGCCCCTTACAGTTTAGCTCCTACAATGAGCAGTTCTTC. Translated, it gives CATSSGPLQFSSYNEQFF.